These 10 T cell receptor beta chains were sequenced from one sample in a study of blood T cell repertoires in COVID-19. Only in-frame clones appear in the TCRdb table, and some are missing; sequencing was by immunoSEQ multiplex PCR. The top ten hold 2.5% to 3.5% of the sample, which has around 200,000 clones, 78% seen once. The sequenced sample was peripheral blood. The source of these receptors is a woman older than 75 with active or convalescent COVID-19.

Only one count was recorded for this clone. This chain joins TRBV4-1 and TRBJ2-7; the match to TRBD1 covers 8 bases. Unmatched junction bases numbered 10, after V lost 0 bases and J lost 0 bases. Germline assignment: CDR1 MGHRA and CDR2 YSYEKL. The CDR3 consists of 18 residues. CDR3 sequence reads: CASSQDWPRDRSSYEQYF. CDR3 DNA: TGCGCCAGCAGCCAAGATTGGCCCCGGGACAGGAGCTCCTACGAGCAGTACTTC.

The V call is TRBV3-1 (or the pseudogene TRBV3-2), the J call TRBJ2-3; 11 bases agree with TRBD2. The germline gives CDR1 LGHDT, CDR2 YNNKEL (reference sequence). This CDR3 contains 17 residues. With V trimmed by 3 bases and J by 0 bases, 5 bases remained unmatched. The CDR3 loop reads CASSHGLAGHSTDTQYF. The CDR3 region has the DNA TGTGCCAGCAGCCACGGACTAGCGGGCCATAGCACAGATACGCAGTATTTT.

The chain carries TRBV5-1 and TRBJ2-1; D might be TRBD1 (7 bases). The CDR3 extends over 13 amino acids. Germline values: CDR1 SGHRS, CDR2 YFSETQ. V lost 4 bases and J lost 9, with 14 bases in between. The CDR3 loop is CASSQPGGGEQFF. CDR3 sequence (DNA): TGCGCCAGCAGCCAGCCAGGGGGAGGTGAGCAGTTCTTC. The whole variable domain, remainder taken from reference TRBV5-1 and TRBJ2-1, is KAGVTQTPRYLIKTRGQQVTLSCSPISGHRSVSWYQQTPGQGLQFLFEYFSETQRNKGNFPGRFSGRQFSNSRSEMNVSTLELGDSALYLCASSQPGGGEQFFGPGTRLTVL.

The genes are TRBV12-3 or TRBV12-4 and TRBJ2-7; 7 bases match TRBD1. The CDR3 consists of 13 residues. The junction had 10 bases not matched to a gene; V was cut back by 6 bases and J by 8 bases. CDR3 DNA: TGTGCCAGCAGCTACGGACAGGTCGTCCAGCAGTACTTC. It is translated as CASSYGQVVQQYF.

This chain links TRBV6-5 with TRBJ2-4; a possible D gene is TRBD2 (5 bases). V gave up 10 bases and J gave up 0 bases, with 13 bases separating them. In germline, CDR1 is MNHEY, CDR2 SVGAGI. The CDR3 sequence is 14 residues long. In DNA, the CDR3 is TGTGCCATCGCTTTCGGGGAAGCCAAAAACATTCAGTACTTC. It is translated as CAIAFGEAKNIQYF.

V usage is TRBV19 and J usage is TRBJ2-5; weak D call: TRBD2 (5 bases). Germline CDR1 is LNHDA and CDR2 is SQIVND (reference sequence). V shed 3 bases and J shed 2 bases, with 10 bases lying between them. CDR3 length: 14 amino acids. As DNA, the CDR3 is TGTGCCAGTAGTATCCCCGGGAATCAAGAGACCCAGTACTTC. This encodes CASSIPGNQETQYF.

The rearrangement links TRBV10-1 to TRBJ1-3; D perhaps matches TRBD1 (6 bases). The germline V gene encodes CDR1 WNHNN and CDR2 SYGVQD (reference sequence). The V and J ends lost 6 bases and 0 bases respectively, with 15 bases between them. This CDR3 contains 16 residues. This CDR3 is CASSHPGHNSGNTIYF. As DNA, the CDR3 is TGCGCCAGCAGCCACCCGGGACACAACTCTGGAAACACCATATATTTT.

This clone was detected only once. The V call is TRBV2, the J call TRBJ2-2, with 9 bases that match TRBD1. CDR3 length equals 15 residues. Trimming cost V 7 bases and J 3 bases; bases outside gene matches: 6. CDR1 SNHLY and CDR2 FYNNEI come from the germline V gene. The CDR3 sequence is CASKMTGGDTGELFF. For the CDR3, the DNA is TGTGCCAGCAAGATGACAGGGGGAGACACCGGGGAGCTGTTTTTT.

The rearrangement joins TRBV27 to TRBJ2-7; D possibly corresponds to TRBD1 (5 bases). The CDR3 runs to 10 residues. Looked up from germline, CDR1 is MNHEY and CDR2 is SMNVEV (reference sequence). DNA of the CDR3: TGTGTCTCAGGGTTTGACGAGCAGTACTTC. It yields the protein CVSGFDEQYF.

The V call is TRBV5-4, the J call TRBJ1-1, with 9 bases lining up with TRBD1. Germline V CDR1 and CDR2: SGHNT, YYREEE (reference sequence). This CDR3 is 17 amino acids long. With V trimmed by 4 bases and J by 4 bases, 14 bases remained unmatched. This CDR3 is CASSEGQGRGLGTEAFF. In nucleotides, the CDR3 is TGTGCCAGCAGCGAAGGACAGGGGAGAGGGCTTGGCACTGAAGCTTTCTTT.